This T cell receptor beta chain stems from a study of long-term antiretroviral therapy in people with HIV. Overall study results and limits: HIV repertoires spanned tighter CDR3 length ranges than controls did.

V shed 6 bases and J shed 1 base, with 7 bases lying between them. The CDR3 contains 12 residues. Per germline, CDR1 SNHLY and CDR2 FYNNEI. Version v3.0 of the immunoSEQ assay ran at survey level. Method: immunoSEQ multiplex PCR; TCRdb's copy keeps in-frame clones and lacks some. The sample lists 25,000 to 35,000 clones; 85% to 90% were seen once. For this clone: Its antigen is undetermined.

The receptor was isolated from a woman in her twenties or thirties with HIV. The V call is TRBV2, the J call TRBJ2-7, with D possibly being TRBD1 or TRBD2 (5 bases each). Sequences were derived from unsorted PBMCs, sampled 0.8 years after starting antiretroviral therapy. The CDR3 loop reads CASREGSYEQYV. For the CDR3, the DNA is TGTGCCAGCAGAGAGGGGTCCTACGAGCAGTACGTC.